The 8 T cell receptor beta chains reported below all come from one sample, sequenced in a study of OX40 agonist ivuxolimab in advanced cancers. Clones were read by immunoSEQ multiplex PCR, and TCRdb kept only the in-frame ones, dropping some. The repertoire has some 60,000 clones, approximately 90% of them found once; the top ten carry about 19%. Sequencing was performed on CD4+ or CD8+ T cells sorted from blood, taken in a trial of the OX40 agonist ivuxolimab. These receptors were taken from an adult with an advanced solid tumor such as melanoma, head and neck, liver or kidney cancer.

The chain is built from TRBV6-5 and TRBJ1-1; no clear D gene. The germline V and J ends were trimmed by 6 bases and 1 base, with 9 bases remaining between them. Germline loops: CDR1 MNHEY, CDR2 SVGAGI. The CDR3 length is 13 residues. In DNA, the CDR3 is TGTGCCAGCAGCTCGACACAGAACACTGAAGCTTTCTTT. Translating it yields CASSSTQNTEAFF.

The chain uses TRBV7-3 and TRBJ2-7, with 10 bases fitting TRBD2. Germline values: CDR1 SGHTA, CDR2 FQGTGA. The V and J ends lost 4 bases and 0 bases, in that order; junction bases with no gene match: 12. The length of the CDR3 is 18 residues. The chain's CDR3 is CASSSRASGGRSSYEQYF. In DNA, the CDR3 is TGTGCCAGCAGCTCCCGAGCTAGCGGGGGCCGTAGCTCCTACGAGCAGTACTTC.

The V call is TRBV28, the J call TRBJ1-2; perhaps TRBD1 as D (5 bases). This CDR3 is 17 amino acids long. The germline V gene has CDR1 MDHEN and CDR2 SYDVKM. Trimming shortened V by 4 bases and J by 4 bases, and 22 bases separated the two germline ends. The DNA for the CDR3 is TGTGCCAGCAGTTGGGACGGGAGATACAAAATCACCTATGGCTACACCTTC. Translation: CASSWDGRYKITYGYTF.

The gene calls are TRBV19 and TRBJ1-5; D possibly corresponds to TRBD1 (5 bases). The CDR3 has 15 amino acids. Germline CDR1 and CDR2: LNHDA and SQIVND (reference sequence). The V gene lost 2 bases and the J gene lost 3 bases, with 11 bases spanning the gap. CDR3 protein: CASSILAGTNQPQHF. The CDR3 DNA is TGTGCCAGTAGTATATTGGCAGGGACCAATCAGCCCCAGCATTTT.

The chain carries TRBV7-6 and TRBJ2-7; 9 positions match TRBD1. This CDR3 comprises 14 residues. J was trimmed by 2 bases and V by 5 bases; bases with no gene match: 4. Germline V gene sequence: CDR1 SGHVS, CDR2 FNYEAQ. The CDR3: CASSPGTGPYEQYF. The CDR3, as DNA: TGTGCCAGCAGCCCCGGGACAGGGCCCTACGAGCAGTACTTC.

The V and J genes are TRBV6-1 and TRBJ1-2; unclear D gene. Germline-derived CDR1 and CDR2 are MNHNS and SASEGT. Trimming cost V 0 bases and J 0 bases, with 11 bases left between them. This CDR3 is built from 16 residues. The CDR3: CASSEAVAPANYGYTF. The CDR3 nucleotides read TGTGCCAGCAGTGAAGCCGTAGCCCCTGCTAACTATGGCTACACCTTC.

V and J are TRBV5-6 and TRBJ2-7, with D maybe TRBD2 (5 bases). CDR1 is SGHDT, CDR2 YYEEEE, per germline. V was cut by 6 bases and J by 0 bases, with 19 bases left in between. The CDR3 consists of 16 residues. CDR3 nucleotides: TGTGCCAGCACCGGGGTTGACGGAAGGAGCTCCTACGAGCAGTACTTC. This sequence encodes CASTGVDGRSSYEQYF.

The V call is TRBV7-8, the J call TRBJ2-2; tentative D call: TRBD1 (6 bases). V was shortened by 0 bases and J by 2 bases, with 19 bases between the two germline ends. Germline V CDR1 and CDR2: SGHVS, FQNEAQ. The CDR3 extends over 19 amino acids. CDR3 in amino acids: CASSLALARRTDNTGELFF. DNA of the CDR3: TGTGCCAGCAGCTTAGCCTTGGCCCGTAGGACAGACAACACCGGGGAGCTGTTTTTT. Full variable domain (outside the CDR3, taken from reference TRBV7-8 and TRBJ2-2): GAGVSQSPRYKVAKRGQDVALRCDPISGHVSLFWYQQALGQGPEFLTYFQNEAQLDKSGLPSDRFFAERPEGSVSTLKIQRTQQEDSAVYLCASSLALARRTDNTGELFFGEGSRLTVL.